This T cell receptor beta chain was captured in a study of blood T cell repertoires in COVID-19. Study summary: Sample material is recorded as cDNA or gDNA derived from T cells, B-cell-depleted T cells, or PBMCs.

V shed 6 bases and J 5 bases; nucleotides not matched to a gene: 14. The V gene's germline CDR1 is LNHDA and CDR2 SQIVND (reference sequence). CDR3 length equals 17 residues. The repertoire was sequenced with immunoSEQ multiplex PCR; TCRdb's copy has only in-frame clones and lacks some. The repertoire holds some 290,000 clones, with nearly 90% as singletons. The sequenced material came from peripheral blood. The TCR originated in a woman aged 30 to 39 with COVID-19, enrolled during active disease. The chain couples TRBV19 to TRBJ1-5; 9 positions agree with TRBD1. Here the CDR3 reads CASRAGTGSFRHQPQHF. As DNA, the CDR3 is TGTGCCAGTAGAGCTGGGACAGGGTCGTTTCGCCATCAGCCCCAGCATTTT.